The present T cell receptor (beta chain) was sequenced within a study of blood T cell repertoires in COVID-19. Study details: The cDNA or gDNA used as material had been derived from T cells, B-cell-depleted T cells, or PBMCs.

This table comes from immunoSEQ multiplex PCR, and its TCRdb copy is limited to in-frame clones, with some not included. The sample records about 160,000 clones, 80% being singletons. Two negative PCRs, clearance, or symptom resolution had been documented for recovered Cohort 3 donors. Sequenced input: PBMCs or T cells enriched from blood (not recorded which). The receptor was derived from a woman aged 55-75 years who had recovered from COVID-19.

This chain's CDR3 is CASSIGTSLGDTQYF. Written as DNA, the CDR3 is TGTGCCAGTAGTATAGGGACTAGTTTAGGCGATACGCAGTATTTT. The chain couples TRBV19 to TRBJ2-3; TRBD2 aligns across 7 bases. Losses at the gene ends were 1 base for V and 6 bases for J; bases not matched to a gene: 7. CDR1 is LNHDA and CDR2 is SQIVND in the germline V gene (reference sequence). The CDR3 totals 15 residues.